What follows are 24 T cell receptor beta chains derived from one specimen sequenced in a study of OX40 agonist ivuxolimab in advanced cancers. Method: immunoSEQ multiplex PCR; TCRdb's copy keeps in-frame clones and lacks some. The profile shows about 80,000 clones, nearly 95% of them singletons. The starting material was CD4+ or CD8+ T cells sorted from blood, obtained in a trial of the OX40 agonist ivuxolimab. The receptors originated from an adult with an advanced solid tumor such as melanoma, head and neck, liver or kidney cancer.

V usage is TRBV10-3 and J usage is TRBJ2-3, with TRBD2 identical over 9 bases. Germline loops: CDR1 ENHRY, CDR2 SYGVKD. The V and J ends lost 8 bases and 5 bases, in that order; junction bases with no gene match: 8. This CDR3 comprises 14 residues. The CDR3 bases are TGTGCCATCCGCCGGGTAGCGGGAGAAGATACGCAGTATTTT. Encoded protein: CAIRRVAGEDTQYF.

The chain couples TRBV6-1 to TRBJ1-5; D gene unclear. From germline, CDR1 is MNHNS and CDR2 SASEGT. The CDR3 is made up of 15 amino acids. Trimming stripped 2 bases from V and 0 bases from J, with 8 bases between. For the CDR3, the DNA is TGTGCCAGCAGTGAACCTAGTTATAGCAATCAGCCCCAGCATTTT. Translating gives CASSEPSYSNQPQHF.

This sequence joins TRBV1 and TRBJ2-5; the table assigns TRBD2, which was not confirmed against the DNA. TRBV1 is a recognized pseudogene. This CDR3 contains 17 residues. CDR3 loop: CTSSPGGLAGGRETQYF. The DNA for the CDR3 is TGCACCAGCAGCCCCGGAGGACTAGCGGGAGGCAGGGAGACCCAGTACTTC.

The gene calls are TRBV11-2 and TRBJ1-2; D is undetermined. From germline, CDR1 is SGHAT and CDR2 FQNNGV. The CDR3 is 15 residues long. Trimming stripped 1 base from V and 4 bases from J, with 13 bases between. The CDR3 region is CASSLGPVQPYGYTF. As DNA, the CDR3 is TGTGCCAGCAGCTTAGGCCCGGTCCAGCCCTATGGCTACACCTTC.

The chain joins TRBV27 to TRBJ2-7; TRBD1 might be the D (5 bases). CDR3 length equals 13 residues. V shed 2 bases and J shed 3 bases, with 8 bases lying between them. The germline V gene encodes CDR1 MNHEY and CDR2 SMNVEV (reference sequence). As DNA, the CDR3 is TGTGCCAGCAGTTTAAAGACAGACTACGAGCAGTACTTC. The encoded protein is CASSLKTDYEQYF.

This chain joins TRBV9 and TRBJ1-1; 7 bases map to TRBD1. Looked up from germline, CDR1 is SGDLS and CDR2 is YYNGEE. Trimming took 3 bases from V and 4 from J; bases not matched to a gene: 9. This CDR3 has 15 residues. This chain's CDR3 is CASSAIGGQTTEAFF. CDR3 in DNA: TGTGCCAGCAGCGCCATCGGGGGACAGACCACTGAAGCTTTCTTT.

This chain links TRBV4-2 with TRBJ1-4; D uncertain. CDR1 LGHNA and CDR2 YNFKEQ come from the germline V gene. Trimming removed 0 bases from V and 4 bases from J, with 12 bases in between. The CDR3 has 16 residues. The CDR3 spells CASSQEDGVLNEKLFF. CDR3 bases: TGTGCCAGCAGCCAAGAGGACGGGGTTCTTAATGAAAAACTGTTTTTT.

This rearrangement joins TRBV15 to TRBJ1-1; TRBD1 aligns across 9 bases. Losses at the gene ends were 1 base for V and 2 bases for J; bases not matched to a gene: 2. Germline CDR1 and CDR2: LNHNV and YYDKDF (reference sequence). The CDR3 loop spans 15 amino acids. CDR3 DNA sequence: TGTGCCACCAGCAGAGGGACAGGGGAAAACACTGAAGCTTTCTTT. Its protein product is CATSRGTGENTEAFF. Full variable domain (outside the CDR3, taken from reference TRBV15 and TRBJ1-1): DAMVIQNPRYQVTQFGKPVTLSCSQTLNHNVMYWYQQKSSQAPKLLFHYYDKDFNNEADTPDNFQSRRPNTSFCFLDIRSPGLGDTAMYLCATSRGTGENTEAFFGQGTRLTVV.

The chain employs TRBV5-6 and TRBJ1-1, with D uncertain. The CDR3 has 15 amino acids. The germline V and J ends were trimmed by 0 bases and 0 bases, with 9 bases remaining between them. Germline values: CDR1 SGHDT, CDR2 YYEEEE. The CDR3 sequence is CASSLAPTMNTEAFF. CDR3 nucleotide sequence: TGTGCCAGCAGCTTGGCTCCCACCATGAACACTGAAGCTTTCTTT. The complete variable domain, with remaining parts taken from reference TRBV5-6 and TRBJ1-1, reads DAGVTQSPTHLIKTRGQQVTLRCSPKSGHDTVSWYQQALGQGPQFIFQYYEEEERQRGNFPDRFSGHQFPNYSSELNVNALLLGDSALYLCASSLAPTMNTEAFFGQGTRLTVV.

This clone was seen only once. The chain employs TRBV5-5 and TRBJ1-5; possibly TRBD1 for D (5 bases). The CDR3 consists of 16 residues. Trimming removed 5 bases from V and 0 bases from J, with 15 bases in between. CDR1 and CDR2 from the germline V gene are SGHKS and YYEKEE (reference sequence). In DNA form, the CDR3 reads TGTGCCAGCAGTTCAACGGGGGTTTATAGCAATCAGCCCCAGCATTTT. This sequence encodes CASSSTGVYSNQPQHF. Complete variable domain (other parts from reference TRBV5-5 and TRBJ1-5): DAGVTQSPTHLIKTRGQQVTLRCSPISGHKSVSWYQQVLGQGPQFIFQYYEKEERGRGNFPDRFSARQFPNYSSELNVNALLLGDSALYLCASSSTGVYSNQPQHFGDGTRLSIL.

The chain links TRBV7-9 to TRBJ2-1, with 8 bases aligning to TRBD2. Trimming removed 1 base from V and 0 bases from J; junction bases left unmatched: 8. The CDR3 contains 18 residues. Germline CDR1 SEHNR, CDR2 FQNEAQ (reference sequence). The CDR3 loop reads CASSLGLAGPSSYNEQFF. DNA for the CDR3: TGTGCCAGCAGCTTAGGGCTAGCGGGCCCGAGCTCCTACAATGAGCAGTTCTTC.

The chain uses TRBV6-6 and TRBJ1-1, with 7 positions matching TRBD1. The V segment lost 5 bases and the J segment 11 bases; nucleotides outside the gene matches: 8. Germline loops: CDR1 MNHNY, CDR2 SVGAGI (reference sequence). The CDR3 covers 12 residues. The CDR3 coding sequence is TGTGCCAGCAGTCCGGGACAGCTCTTTGCTTTCTTT. Translation: CASSPGQLFAFF.

This clone turned up a few times. CDR3 DNA sequence: TGTGCCAGCAGTTACCTAGCGGGACCATACAATGAGCAGTTCTTC. Protein product: CASSYLAGPYNEQFF. V and J are TRBV5-8 and TRBJ2-1; 9 positions match TRBD2. With V trimmed by 5 bases and J by 4 bases, 7 bases remained unmatched. CDR1 and CDR2 (germline): SGHTS, YDEGEE. The length of the CDR3 is 15 residues.

This sequence joins TRBV7-9 and TRBJ1-3, with unresolved D. Trimming took off 4 bases at V and 1 base at J, with 8 bases between the two ends. The germline gives CDR1 SEHNR, CDR2 FQNEAQ (reference sequence). The CDR3 length is 14 residues. CDR3 amino acids: CASSSAQSGNTIYF. The CDR3 nucleotides read TGTGCCAGCAGCTCCGCACAGTCTGGAAACACCATATATTTT.

This chain joins TRBV7-9 and TRBJ2-7, with TRBD1 identical over 11 bases. The J segment lost 5 bases and the V segment lost 5 bases, leaving 8 bases of the junction unmatched. Germline CDR1 is SEHNR and CDR2 is FQNEAQ (reference sequence). This CDR3 has 15 amino acids. In DNA form, the CDR3 reads TGTGCCAGCAGCGCAGGACAGGGGGCGCTCCACGAGCAGTACTTC. It encodes CASSAGQGALHEQYF.

The chain combines TRBV13 with TRBJ2-7; D call uncertain. The CDR3 is 12 amino acids. The ends were cut back, 6 bases at V and 4 bases at J, with 10 bases in the middle. CDR1 and CDR2 (germline): PRHDT, FYEKMQ (reference sequence). CDR3 amino acids: CASSEYKYEQYF. Here the CDR3 DNA reads TGTGCCAGCAGTGAGTACAAGTACGAGCAGTACTTC.

This sequence joins TRBV9 and TRBJ2-7; D is unresolved. Germline assignment: CDR1 SGDLS and CDR2 YYNGEE. With 0 bases removed from V and 4 bases from J, the gap between germline ends came to 11 bases. The CDR3 sequence is 14 residues long. Here the CDR3 reads CASSVASDPYEQYF. The CDR3 bases are TGTGCCAGCAGCGTAGCCTCAGACCCTTACGAGCAGTACTTC.

The gene calls are TRBV11-3 and TRBJ2-2; D may be TRBD1 (6 bases). Trimming left V 1 base short and J 6 bases short, with 9 bases between. Germline-derived CDR1 and CDR2 are SGHNT and YENEEA. The CDR3 covers 14 residues. The CDR3 region is CASSLGGRAGELFF. DNA of the CDR3: TGTGCCAGCAGCTTAGGGGGGCGCGCCGGGGAGCTGTTTTTT.

The gene calls are TRBV10-3 and TRBJ2-1; 7 positions match TRBD2. Trimming took 0 bases from V and 7 from J; bases not matched to a gene: 9. CDR1 is ENHRY, CDR2 SYGVKD, per germline. This CDR3 spans 16 amino acids. CDR3 DNA: TGTGCCATCAGTGAGTCGTGGGAGGGCTTATGGAATGAGCAGTTCTTC. Amino acid sequence: CAISESWEGLWNEQFF.

The chain joins TRBV25-1 to TRBJ2-1; 12 bases line up with TRBD2. CDR3 length: 17 amino acids. V lost 6 bases, J lost 3 bases, and 9 bases stayed unmatched. In germline, CDR1 is MGHDK, CDR2 SYGVNS. The chain's CDR3 is CASSHRWTSGIYNEQFF. DNA for the CDR3: TGTGCCAGCAGCCATCGCTGGACTAGCGGGATCTACAATGAGCAGTTCTTC.

The chain links TRBV6-1 to TRBJ2-7; D may match TRBD1 or TRBD2 (5 bases each). V was cut by 9 bases and J by 0 bases, with 12 bases left in between. The CDR3 is made up of 13 amino acids. Germline V gene sequence: CDR1 MNHNS, CDR2 SASEGT. As DNA, the CDR3 is TGTGCCAGTTTCACCGGGACCTCCTACGAGCAGTACTTC. This encodes CASFTGTSYEQYF.

The rearrangement links TRBV4-2 to TRBJ2-1; D is ambiguous. This CDR3 is 11 amino acids long. Germline V gene sequence: CDR1 LGHNA, CDR2 YNFKEQ. Trimming removed 5 bases from V and 7 bases from J, with 6 bases in between. CDR3: CASSVRNEQFF. As DNA, the CDR3 is TGTGCCAGCAGCGTTAGGAATGAGCAGTTCTTC.

This clone was seen only once. The chain has TRBV11-1 and TRBJ1-1; D gene uncertain. V lost 6 bases and J lost 0, with 5 bases in between. This CDR3 is 12 amino acids long. In germline, CDR1 is SGHAT, CDR2 FQDESV (reference sequence). The CDR3 region has the DNA TGTGCCAGCAGAAACCTGAACACTGAAGCTTTCTTT. It translates to CASRNLNTEAFF.

The chain employs TRBV13 and TRBJ1-5, with D perhaps matching TRBD1 (6 bases). The V end lost 7 bases, the J end lost 2 bases, and 15 bases lay between the germline ends. The CDR3 has 15 amino acids. Germline V gives CDR1 PRHDT, CDR2 FYEKMQ (reference sequence). The CDR3 spells CASTIGGQGNQPQHF. The CDR3 bases are TGTGCCAGCACCATAGGGGGGCAGGGCAATCAGCCCCAGCATTTT.